Presented here are 10 T cell receptor beta chains from one specimen sequenced in a study of blood T cells in healthy people across ages (dated by TCRdb to 2014 to 2015). Library construction relied on 5' RACE. These reads were obtained on an Illumina HiSeq 2500. A second PCR of roughly 7 to 12 cycles was performed with a sample-barcoded 5' primer and a J-beta primer mix. TCRdb reprocessed the public reads (quality trimming at Q25 with fastp, clone calling with MiXCR) and kept in-frame beta chains. Rows with a matching CDR3 protein are joined into one entry that keeps the most common DNA and genes. The sample table records about 680,000 distinct CDR3 sequences; roughly 50% of these occur just once. Jointly, the top ten make up around 32% of the sample. Sequenced material: blood. These receptors all stem from a woman aged 55-75 years in good health.

The chain is built from TRBV7-2 and TRBJ1-6; no definite D call. The CDR3 totals 17 residues. Germline lookup yields CDR1 SGHTA and CDR2 FQGNSA. The V end lost 5 bases, the J end lost 13 bases, and 27 bases lay between the germline ends. DNA for the CDR3: TGTGCCAGCAGCGCCGGATCAAGTACGAAGCCCCCTTGGCCCCTCCACTTT. Protein product: CASSAGSSTKPPWPLHF.

The chain links TRBV7-6 to TRBJ1-6, with 7 bases matching TRBD1. J was trimmed by 7 bases and V by 5 bases; bases with no gene match: 14. This CDR3 has 17 residues. In germline, CDR1 is SGHVS, CDR2 FNYEAQ. CDR3: CASSLGRGRGINSPLHF. DNA of the CDR3: TGTGCCAGCAGCCTCGGGAGGGGGCGCGGTATCAATTCACCCCTCCACTTT.

This clonotype was recorded many times. The gene calls are TRBV28 and TRBJ2-4; possibly TRBD2 for D (7 bases). The CDR3 is made up of 15 amino acids. V lost 4 bases and J lost 3, with 13 bases in between. The germline CDR1 and CDR2 sequences are MDHEN and SYDVKM. The CDR3, as DNA: TGTGCCAGCAGTTCGGGGGGCGGAGGCAAAAACATTCAGTACTTC. Translated: CASSSGGGGKNIQYF.

The chain joins TRBV29-1 to TRBJ2-7; 12 bases map to TRBD2. The CDR3 contains 14 residues. The ends lost 5 bases at V and 2 bases at J; junction bases unmatched: 4. Germline V lookup: CDR1 SQVTM, CDR2 ANQGSEA. The CDR3 loop reads CSVNLAGGPYEQYF. CDR3 DNA: TGCAGCGTTAACCTAGCGGGAGGGCCCTACGAGCAGTACTTC.

This clonotype was seen once. The CDR3 DNA is TGCAGTGCTAGACGTGCGGCTAACTCCTACGAGCAGTACTTC. It encodes CSARRAANSYEQYF. The rearrangement uses TRBV20-1 and TRBJ2-7; D uncertain. V was trimmed by 2 bases and J by 0 bases, leaving 11 bases between them. There are 14 residues in the CDR3. Germline V gives CDR1 DFQATT, CDR2 SNEGSKA (reference sequence).

This clonotype was seen a few times. The chain combines TRBV10-3 with TRBJ2-3; D is unclear. CDR3 length: 14 residues. The germline V gene has CDR1 ENHRY and CDR2 SYGVKD. V lost 4 bases and J 0 bases, leaving 8 bases between the germline ends. As DNA, the CDR3 is TGTGCCATCAGTGTTTCGGCTAGCACAGATACGCAGTATTTT. As protein: CAISVSASTDTQYF.

The table lists this clonotype with many counts. The chain recombines TRBV20-1 with TRBJ1-4; weak D call: TRBD1 (5 bases). This CDR3 has 13 amino acids. Germline lookup yields CDR1 DFQATT and CDR2 SNEGSKA (reference sequence). V gave up 1 base and J gave up 8 bases, with 11 bases separating them. DNA of the CDR3: TGCAGTGCTAGAGGACAGACTGGAGAAAAACTGTTTTTT. It translates to CSARGQTGEKLFF.

The chain links TRBV29-1 to TRBJ2-5, with TRBD2 matching over 10 bases. The CDR3 spans 10 residues. CDR1 is SQVTM, CDR2 ANQGSEA, per germline. Trimming at V came to 3 bases and at J to 13 bases, leaving 2 bases not matched to a gene. The CDR3 DNA reads as TGCAGCGTTGATCTAGCGGGGGTGTACTTC. Its translation is CSVDLAGVYF.

The chain recombines TRBV6-6 with TRBJ1-2, with unresolved D. The germline gives CDR1 MNHNY, CDR2 SVGAGI (reference sequence). V was shortened by 5 bases and J by 3 bases, with 13 bases between the two germline ends. This CDR3 is built from 14 residues. This CDR3 reads CASSPSPSYYGYTF. The CDR3, as DNA: TGTGCCAGCAGTCCGTCTCCCTCGTACTATGGCTACACCTTC.

The rearrangement uses TRBV20-1 and TRBJ1-1, with a tentative D call TRBD1 (5 bases). The germline V and J ends were trimmed by 3 bases and 6 bases, with 17 bases remaining between them. The CDR3 contains 14 residues. Germline V gene sequence: CDR1 DFQATT, CDR2 SNEGSKA (reference sequence). CDR3 nucleotide sequence: TGCAGTGCTAGGGAACTGGGGGGAACCCCTGAAGCTTTCTTT. Protein: CSARELGGTPEAFF.